This T cell receptor beta chain came from a study of graft-versus-host responses after intestinal transplantation. Germline values: CDR1 MNHEY, CDR2 SMNVEV (reference sequence). This CDR3 region has 14 residues. In regard to this clone: Antigen unknown. The germline gene is not matched at one end of the junction; a read error may be the cause.

TCRdb's table, derived via immunoSEQ multiplex PCR, lists solely in-frame clones and lacks some. The sample holds 35,000 to 50,000 clones, over 90% seen once. Study outcomes and limitations: Researchers found GvH clones in recipient marrow, and some showed up first in ileum or blood.

The clonotype comes from a human donor who was the organ donor for an intestinal transplant. The sample here was unstimulated CD8+ T cells sorted from spleen or lymph node cells, taken before transplant. The chain joins TRBV27 to TRBJ2-7, with 11 nucleotides matching TRBD2. The CDR3 DNA reads as TGTGCCAGCAGTATTAGCGGGGGGGCCTATGAGCAGTACTTC. As protein: CASSISGGAYEQYF.